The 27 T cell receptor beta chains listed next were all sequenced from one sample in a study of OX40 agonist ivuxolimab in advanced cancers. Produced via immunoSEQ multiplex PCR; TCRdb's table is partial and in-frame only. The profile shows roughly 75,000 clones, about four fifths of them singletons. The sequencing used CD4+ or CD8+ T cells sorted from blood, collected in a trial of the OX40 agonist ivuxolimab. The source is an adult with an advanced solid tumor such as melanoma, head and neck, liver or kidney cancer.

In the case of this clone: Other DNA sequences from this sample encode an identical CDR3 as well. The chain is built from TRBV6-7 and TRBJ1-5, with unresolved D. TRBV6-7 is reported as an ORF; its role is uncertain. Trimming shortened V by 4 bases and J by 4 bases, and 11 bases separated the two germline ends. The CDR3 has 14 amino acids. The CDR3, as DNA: TGTGCCAGCAGTTCGTGGCAAAGAAATCAGCCCCAGCATTTT. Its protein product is CASSSWQRNQPQHF.

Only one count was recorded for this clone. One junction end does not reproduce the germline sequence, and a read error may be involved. Written as DNA, the CDR3 is TGTGCTAGCAGCTTAAACAGTGGGGGCCAAGAGACCCAGTACTTC. As protein: CASSLNSGGQETQYF. The gene calls are TRBV7-7 and TRBJ2-5; D tentatively reads TRBD1 or TRBD2 (5 bases each). Germline values: CDR1 SSHAT, CDR2 FNYEAQ (reference sequence). The CDR3 sequence is 15 residues long.

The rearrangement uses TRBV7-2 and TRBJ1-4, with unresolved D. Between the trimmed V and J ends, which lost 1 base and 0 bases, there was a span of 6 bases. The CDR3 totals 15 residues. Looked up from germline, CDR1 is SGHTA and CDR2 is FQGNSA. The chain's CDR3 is CASSLEVATNEKLFF. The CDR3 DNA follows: TGTGCCAGCAGCTTAGAAGTTGCAACTAATGAAAAACTGTTTTTT.

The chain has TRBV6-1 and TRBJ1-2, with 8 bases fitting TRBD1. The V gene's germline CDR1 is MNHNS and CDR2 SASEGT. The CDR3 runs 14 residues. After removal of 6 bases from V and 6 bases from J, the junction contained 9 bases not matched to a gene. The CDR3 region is CASRDTGGADGYTF. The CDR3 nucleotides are TGTGCCAGCAGGGACACAGGGGGAGCGGATGGCTACACCTTC.

CDR3 amino acids: CASSVSQGRQYGYTF. CDR3 in DNA: TGTGCCAGCAGCGTCTCACAGGGGAGGCAGTATGGCTACACCTTC. The rearrangement uses TRBV9 and TRBJ1-2, with 7 nucleotides matching TRBD1. V dropped 2 bases and J dropped 5; count of bases not matched to a gene: 9. The CDR3 length is 15 residues. The germline V gene has CDR1 SGDLS and CDR2 YYNGEE. The variable domain in full, with the rest retrieved from reference TRBV9 and TRBJ1-2, is DSGVTQTPKHLITATGQRVTLRCSPRSGDLSVYWYQQSLDQGLQFLIQYYNGEERAKGNILERFSAQQFPDLHSELNLSSLELGDSALYFCASSVSQGRQYGYTFGSGTRLTVV.

CDR3 sequence (DNA): TGTGCCAGCAGTTTCCCTGGGGGGCAAGAGACCCAGTACTTC. Amino acid sequence: CASSFPGGQETQYF. The rearrangement uses TRBV28 and TRBJ2-5; D perhaps matches TRBD2 (6 bases). The CDR3 spans 14 residues. The V end lost 3 bases, the J end lost 2 bases, and 10 bases lay between the germline ends. Looked up from germline, CDR1 is MDHEN and CDR2 is SYDVKM.

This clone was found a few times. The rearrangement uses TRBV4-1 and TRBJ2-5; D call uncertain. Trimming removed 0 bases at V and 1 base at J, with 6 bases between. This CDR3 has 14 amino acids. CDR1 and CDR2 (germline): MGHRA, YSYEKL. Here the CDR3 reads CASSQDRPQETQYF. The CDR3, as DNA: TGCGCCAGCAGCCAAGATCGGCCCCAAGAGACCCAGTACTTC.

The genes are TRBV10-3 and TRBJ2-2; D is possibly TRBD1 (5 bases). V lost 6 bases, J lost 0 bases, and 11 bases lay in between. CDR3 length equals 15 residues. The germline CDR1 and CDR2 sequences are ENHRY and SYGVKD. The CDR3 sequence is CAIRPDRPNTGELFF. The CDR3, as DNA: TGTGCCATCAGGCCCGACAGACCGAACACCGGGGAGCTGTTTTTT.

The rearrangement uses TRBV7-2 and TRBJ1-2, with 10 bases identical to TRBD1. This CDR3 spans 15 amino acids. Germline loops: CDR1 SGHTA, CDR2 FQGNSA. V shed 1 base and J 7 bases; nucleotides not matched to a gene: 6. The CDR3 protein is CASSLDRTGGGGYTF. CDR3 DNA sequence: TGTGCCAGCAGCTTAGATAGGACAGGGGGTGGTGGCTACACCTTC. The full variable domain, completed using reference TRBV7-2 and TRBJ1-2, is GAGVSQSPSNKVTEKGKDVELRCDPISGHTALYWYRQSLGQGLEFLIYFQGNSAPDKSGLPSDRFSAERTGGSVSTLTIQRTQQEDSAVYLCASSLDRTGGGGYTFGSGTRLTVV.

CDR3 loop: CAWSVNLLYGYTF. CDR3 nucleotide sequence: TGTGCCTGGAGTGTAAACTTACTGTATGGCTACACCTTC. The chain employs TRBV30 and TRBJ1-2; D is unclear. This CDR3 region has 13 residues. Per the germline V gene, CDR1 is GTSNPN and CDR2 is SVGIG (reference sequence). Between the trimmed V and J ends, which lost 0 bases and 5 bases, there was a span of 10 bases.

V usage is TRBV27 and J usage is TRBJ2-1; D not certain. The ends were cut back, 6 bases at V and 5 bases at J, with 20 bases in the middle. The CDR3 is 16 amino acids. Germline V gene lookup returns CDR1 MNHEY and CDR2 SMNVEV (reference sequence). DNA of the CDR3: TGTGCCAGCAGGGTTTACGCGGCTGTTCCCGACAATGAGCAGTTCTTC. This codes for CASRVYAAVPDNEQFF.

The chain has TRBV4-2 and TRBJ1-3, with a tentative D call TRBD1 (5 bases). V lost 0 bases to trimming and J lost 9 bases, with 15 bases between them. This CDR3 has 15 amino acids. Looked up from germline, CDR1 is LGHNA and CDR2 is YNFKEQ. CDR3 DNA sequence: TGTGCCAGCAGCCAAGATCAGGGAGAAAGCGGCACCATATATTTT. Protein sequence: CASSQDQGESGTIYF.

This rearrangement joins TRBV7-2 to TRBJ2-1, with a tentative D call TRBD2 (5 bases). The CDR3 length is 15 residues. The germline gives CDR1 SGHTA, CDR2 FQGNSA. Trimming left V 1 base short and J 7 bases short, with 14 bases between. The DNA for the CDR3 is TGTGCCAGCAGCTTAGGTCCAGCGGAGACGAATGAGCAGTTCTTC. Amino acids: CASSLGPAETNEQFF.

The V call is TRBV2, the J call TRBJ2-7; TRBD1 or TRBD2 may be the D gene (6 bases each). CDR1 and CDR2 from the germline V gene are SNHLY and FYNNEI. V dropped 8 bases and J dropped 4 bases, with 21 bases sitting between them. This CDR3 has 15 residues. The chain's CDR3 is CASRPRSGASYEQYF. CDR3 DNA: TGTGCCAGCCGACCAAGATCGGGGGCGAGTTACGAGCAGTACTTC.

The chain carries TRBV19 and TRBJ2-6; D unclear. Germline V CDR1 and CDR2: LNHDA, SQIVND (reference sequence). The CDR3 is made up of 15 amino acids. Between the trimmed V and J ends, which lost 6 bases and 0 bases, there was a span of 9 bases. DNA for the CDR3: TGTGCCAGTAGCAAACAGTTCTCTGGGGCCAACGTCCTGACTTTC. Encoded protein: CASSKQFSGANVLTF.

The CDR3 region is CASSPGGNSNQPQHF. CDR3 bases: TGTGCCAGCAGCCCCGGGGGGAATAGCAATCAGCCCCAGCATTTT. The V gene is TRBV6-5, the J gene TRBJ1-5; a possible D gene is TRBD1 (5 bases). Trimming pared 6 bases from V and 0 bases from J, leaving 12 bases between. Germline CDR1 MNHEY, CDR2 SVGAGI. The CDR3 length is 15 residues.

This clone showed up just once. The CDR3 DNA reads TGTGCCAGCAGCTTAAAGCCCCAGGGGGCAAGTGCTAACTATGGCTACACCTTC. Encoded protein: CASSLKPQGASANYGYTF. The chain combines TRBV7-2 with TRBJ1-2; 8 nucleotides align to TRBD1. This CDR3 spans 18 amino acids. Trimming cost V 2 bases and J 0 bases; bases outside gene matches: 11. Germline values: CDR1 SGHTA, CDR2 FQGNSA.

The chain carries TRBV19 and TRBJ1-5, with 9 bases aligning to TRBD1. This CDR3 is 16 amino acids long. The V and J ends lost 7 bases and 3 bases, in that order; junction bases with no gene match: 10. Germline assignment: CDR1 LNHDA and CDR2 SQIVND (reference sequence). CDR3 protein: CASTTGTGKINQPQHF. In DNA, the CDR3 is TGTGCCAGTACAACCGGGACAGGGAAAATCAATCAGCCCCAGCATTTT.

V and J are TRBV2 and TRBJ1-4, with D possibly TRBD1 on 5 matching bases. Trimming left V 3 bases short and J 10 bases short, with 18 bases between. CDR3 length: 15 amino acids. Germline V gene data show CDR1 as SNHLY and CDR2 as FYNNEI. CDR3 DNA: TGTGCCAGCAGTGATGGCGCAGGGAAGCGGACAAAACTGTTTTTT. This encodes CASSDGAGKRTKLFF.

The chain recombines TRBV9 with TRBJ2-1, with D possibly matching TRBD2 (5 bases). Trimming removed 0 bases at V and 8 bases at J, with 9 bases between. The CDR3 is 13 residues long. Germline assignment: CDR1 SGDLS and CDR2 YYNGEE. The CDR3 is CASSVGGIDEQFF. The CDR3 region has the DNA TGTGCCAGCAGCGTAGGAGGGATAGATGAGCAGTTCTTC.

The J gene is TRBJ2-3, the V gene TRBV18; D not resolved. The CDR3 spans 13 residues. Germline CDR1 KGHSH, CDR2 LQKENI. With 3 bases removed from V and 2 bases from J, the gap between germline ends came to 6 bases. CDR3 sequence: CASSPVFTDTQYF. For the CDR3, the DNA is TGTGCCAGCTCACCTGTATTCACAGATACGCAGTATTTT. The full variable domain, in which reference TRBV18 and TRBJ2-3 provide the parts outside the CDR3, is NAGVMQNPRHLVRRRGQEARLRCSPMKGHSHVYWYRQLPEEGLKFMVYLQKENIIDESGMPKERFSAEFPKEGPSILRIQQVVRGDSAAYFCASSPVFTDTQYFGPGTRLTVL.

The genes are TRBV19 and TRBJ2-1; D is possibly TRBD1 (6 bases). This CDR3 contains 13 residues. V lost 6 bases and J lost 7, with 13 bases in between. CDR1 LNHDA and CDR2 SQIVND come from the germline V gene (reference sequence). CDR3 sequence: CASRRDTENEQFF. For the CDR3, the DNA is TGTGCCAGTAGAAGGGACACTGAGAATGAGCAGTTCTTC. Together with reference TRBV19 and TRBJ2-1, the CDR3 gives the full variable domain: DGGITQSPKYLFRKEGQNVTLSCEQNLNHDAMYWYRQDPGQGLRLIYYSQIVNDFQKGDIAEGYSVSREKKESFPLTVTSAQKNPTAFYLCASRRDTENEQFFGPGTRLTVL.

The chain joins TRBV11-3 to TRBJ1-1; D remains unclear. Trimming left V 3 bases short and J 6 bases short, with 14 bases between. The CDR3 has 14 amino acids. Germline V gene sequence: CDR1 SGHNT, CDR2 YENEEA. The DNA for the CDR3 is TGTGCCAGCAGCTTGAGAGGGTCCCAGTCTGAAGCTTTCTTT. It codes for CASSLRGSQSEAFF.

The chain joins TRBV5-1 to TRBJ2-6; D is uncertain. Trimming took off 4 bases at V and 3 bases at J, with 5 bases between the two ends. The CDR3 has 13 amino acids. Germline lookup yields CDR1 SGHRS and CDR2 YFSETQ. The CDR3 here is CASSPYGANVLTF. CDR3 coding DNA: TGCGCCAGCAGCCCCTATGGGGCCAACGTCCTGACTTTC.

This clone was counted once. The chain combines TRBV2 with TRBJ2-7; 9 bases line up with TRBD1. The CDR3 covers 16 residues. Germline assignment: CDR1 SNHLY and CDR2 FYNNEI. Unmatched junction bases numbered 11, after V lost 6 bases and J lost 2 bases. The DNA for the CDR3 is TGTGCCAGCAGGGTGTCCGGGACAGGGCGTACCTACGAGCAGTACTTC. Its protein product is CASRVSGTGRTYEQYF.

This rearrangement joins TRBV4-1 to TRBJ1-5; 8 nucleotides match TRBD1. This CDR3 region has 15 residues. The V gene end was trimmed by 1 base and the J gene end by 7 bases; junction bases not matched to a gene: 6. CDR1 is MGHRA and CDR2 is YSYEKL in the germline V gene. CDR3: CASSQGTGLEQPQHF. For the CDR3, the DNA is TGCGCCAGCAGCCAAGGGACAGGGTTGGAACAGCCCCAGCATTTT.

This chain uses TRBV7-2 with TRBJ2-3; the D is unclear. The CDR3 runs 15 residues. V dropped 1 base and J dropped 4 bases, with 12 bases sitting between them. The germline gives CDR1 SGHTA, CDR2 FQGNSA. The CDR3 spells CASSLVTGVADTQYF. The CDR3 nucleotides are TGTGCCAGCAGCTTAGTCACGGGCGTGGCAGATACGCAGTATTTT.